Listed here is a single T cell receptor beta chain. How the authors handled the data: Amplified reference gene primers provided the basis for estimating nucleated cell counts. TCRdb keeps only in-frame clones here, not all; method: immunoSEQ multiplex PCR. The V and J calls and the clone size are those of that table, but D and trimming were determined from the DNA. The sample lists around 200,000 clones; around 80% were seen once. The data stem from a study of blood T cell repertoires in COVID-19. Source material: peripheral blood. The TCR was taken from a man aged 50 or older who had recovered from COVID-19.

The CDR3 DNA sequence: TGTGCCAGCAGCTTAGTTCGGGTCGGACTCACGAGTGGAAAACTGTTTTTT. Protein product: CASSLVRVGLTSGKLFF. The V and J genes are TRBV7-8 and TRBJ1-4, with D hard to call. CDR3 length: 17 amino acids. From germline, CDR1 is SGHVS and CDR2 FQNEAQ. Between the trimmed V and J ends, which lost 1 base and 10 bases, there was a span of 22 bases.